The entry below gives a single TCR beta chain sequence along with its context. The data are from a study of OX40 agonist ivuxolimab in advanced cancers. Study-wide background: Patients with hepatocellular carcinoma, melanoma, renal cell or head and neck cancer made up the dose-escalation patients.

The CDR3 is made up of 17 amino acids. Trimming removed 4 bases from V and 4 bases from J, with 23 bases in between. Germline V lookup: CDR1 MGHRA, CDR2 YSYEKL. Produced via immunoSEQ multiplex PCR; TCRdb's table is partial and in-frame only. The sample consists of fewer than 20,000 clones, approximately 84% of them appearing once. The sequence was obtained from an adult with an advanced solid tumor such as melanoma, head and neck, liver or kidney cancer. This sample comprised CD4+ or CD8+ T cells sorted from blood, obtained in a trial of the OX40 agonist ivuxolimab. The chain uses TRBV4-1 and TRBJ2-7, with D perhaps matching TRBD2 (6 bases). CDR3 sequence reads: CASSPLDGGEKWYEQYF. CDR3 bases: TGCGCCAGCAGCCCCCTTGATGGCGGGGAAAAGTGGTACGAGCAGTACTTC.